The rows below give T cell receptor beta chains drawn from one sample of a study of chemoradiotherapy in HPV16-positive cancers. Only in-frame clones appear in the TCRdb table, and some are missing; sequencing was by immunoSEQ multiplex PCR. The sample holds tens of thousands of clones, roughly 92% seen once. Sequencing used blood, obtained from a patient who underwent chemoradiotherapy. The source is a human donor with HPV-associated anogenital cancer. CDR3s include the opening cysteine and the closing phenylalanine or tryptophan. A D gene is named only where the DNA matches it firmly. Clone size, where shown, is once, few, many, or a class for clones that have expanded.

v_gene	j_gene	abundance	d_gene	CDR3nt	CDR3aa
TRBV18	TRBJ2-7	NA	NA	TGTGCCAGCTCACCAGAGGGAGTAGGGGGAAGCGAGCAGTACTTC	CASSPEGVGGSEQYF
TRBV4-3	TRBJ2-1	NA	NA	TGCGCCAGCAGCCAATCCTACGAGTACAATGAGCAGTTCTTC	CASSQSYEYNEQFF
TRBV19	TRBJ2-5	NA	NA	TGTGCCAGTAGTATGGGAGTAGCGTCGGGGACCCAGTACTTC	CASSMGVASGTQYF
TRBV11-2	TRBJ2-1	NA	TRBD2	TGTGCCAGCAGCTTAGCCCGACTAGCGGAAAACAATGAGCAGTTCTTC	CASSLARLAENNEQFF
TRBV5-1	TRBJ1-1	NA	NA	TGCGCCAGCAAGCAGGTACTGAACACTGAAGCTTTCTTT	CASKQVLNTEAFF
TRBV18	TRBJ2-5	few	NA	TGTGCCAGCTCACCCTCCTGGGGGCGAGAGACCCAGTACTTC	CASSPSWGRETQYF
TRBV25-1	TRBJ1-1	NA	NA	TGTGCCAGCAGTGAAGCCAGGGGCGGGGTGAACACTGAAGCTTTCTTT	CASSEARGGVNTEAFF
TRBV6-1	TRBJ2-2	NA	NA	TGTGCCAGCAGCTTCGGAGCGAGGGTCACCGGGGAGCTGTTTTTT	CASSFGARVTGELFF
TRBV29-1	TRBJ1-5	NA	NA	TGCAGCGTTCAAAGGAGCAGGGGAGAGCCCCAGCATTTT	CSVQRSRGEPQHF
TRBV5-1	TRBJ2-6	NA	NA	TGCGCCAGCAGCTTGGGTGGCCCTGGGGCCAACGTCCTGACTTTC	CASSLGGPGANVLTF
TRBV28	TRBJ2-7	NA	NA	TGTGCCAGCAGCGTTCTCCTCCGCTACGAGCAGTACTTC	CASSVLLRYEQYF
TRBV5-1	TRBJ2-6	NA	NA	TGCGCCAGCAGCTTGGCCGGAGGGGGCACTGGGGCCAACGTCCTGACTTTC	CASSLAGGGTGANVLTF
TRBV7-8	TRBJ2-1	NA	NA	TGTGCCAGCAGCTTAGAAGGGGGAAATTACAATGAGCAGTTCTTC	CASSLEGGNYNEQFF
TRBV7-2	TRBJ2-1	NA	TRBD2	TGTGCCAGCAGCGTGAGACCTAGCGGGAGGGTCCATGAGCAGTTCTTC	CASSVRPSGRVHEQFF
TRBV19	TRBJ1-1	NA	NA	TGTGCCAGTAGTATAGGGAATTTGGCAAGCACTGAAGCTTTCTTT	CASSIGNLASTEAFF
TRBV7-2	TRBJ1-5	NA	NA	TGTGCCAGCAGCTTAGAGGGTGGATATCAGCCCCAGCATTTT	CASSLEGGYQPQHF
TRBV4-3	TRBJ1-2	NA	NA	TGCGCCAGCAGCCATCTCTCCGGACAGTCCTATGGCTACACCTTC	CASSHLSGQSYGYTF
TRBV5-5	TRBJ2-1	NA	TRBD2	TGTGCCAGCAGCCGGACTAGCGGGAGCTCCTACAATGAGCAGTTCTTC	CASSRTSGSSYNEQFF
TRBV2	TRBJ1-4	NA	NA	TGTGCCAGCAGTGGTACGGGGTTGGTAAATGAAAAACTGTTTTTT	CASSGTGLVNEKLFF
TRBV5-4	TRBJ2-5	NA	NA	TGTGCCAGCAGCTTGCCCGGGGCAGGGGGGGAGACCCAGTACTTC	CASSLPGAGGETQYF
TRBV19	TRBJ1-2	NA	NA	TGTGCCAGTAGTATATGGGGCTATGGCTACACCTTC	CASSIWGYGYTF
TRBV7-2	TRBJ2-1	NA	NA	TGTGCCAGCAGCCACTCGACTAACCCCAATGAGCAGTTCTTC	CASSHSTNPNEQFF
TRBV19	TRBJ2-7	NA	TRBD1	TGTGCCAGTAGTACCGGGACAGGGTTTCCCTACGAGCAGTACTTC	CASSTGTGFPYEQYF
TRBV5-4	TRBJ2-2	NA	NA	TGTGCCAGCAGCTTCGACACCGGGGAGCTGTTTTTT	CASSFDTGELFF
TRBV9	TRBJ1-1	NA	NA	TGTGCCAGCAGCGAATGGGACAAGACCTTGAACACTGAAGCTTTCTTT	CASSEWDKTLNTEAFF
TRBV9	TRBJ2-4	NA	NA	TGTGCCAGCAGCGTAGCGGGACAAAACATTCAGTACTTC	CASSVAGQNIQYF
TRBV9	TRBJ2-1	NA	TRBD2	TGTGCCAGCAGCGGGACTAGCGGGGACGTGCAGCAGTTCTTC	CASSGTSGDVQQFF
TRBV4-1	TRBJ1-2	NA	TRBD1	TGCGCCAGCAGCCAAAAAGGGGACAGTCGGGCTAGCTATGGCTACACCTTC	CASSQKGDSRASYGYTF
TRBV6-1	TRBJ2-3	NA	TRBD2	TGTGCCAGCATCGGACTAGCGGGGAGCACAGATACGCAGTATTTT	CASIGLAGSTDTQYF
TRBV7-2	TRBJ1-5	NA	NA	TGTGCCAGCAGCCCATACGGGAGTCTACAGCCCCAGCATTTT	CASSPYGSLQPQHF
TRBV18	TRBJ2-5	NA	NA	TGTGCCAGCTCACCAGGGTCCAGAGAGACCCAGTACTTC	CASSPGSRETQYF
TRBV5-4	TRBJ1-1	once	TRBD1	TGTGCCAGCAGCGCCGACAGGGGCACTGAAGCTTTCTTT	CASSADRGTEAFF
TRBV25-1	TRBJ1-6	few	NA	TGTGCCAGCAGTGAATCAAGAGGGAACTATAATTCACCCCTCCACTTT	CASSESRGNYNSPLHF
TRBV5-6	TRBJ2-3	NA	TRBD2	TGTGCCAGCAGCCCTATTCGTAGCGGGGGGGCGCGAGATACGCAGTATTTT	CASSPIRSGGARDTQYF
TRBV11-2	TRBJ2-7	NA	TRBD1	TGTGCCAGCAGCTCCCTCCGGGACAGGGCCAACGAGCAGTACTTC	CASSSLRDRANEQYF
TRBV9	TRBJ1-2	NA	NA	TGTGCCAGCAGCGGGACCTCGGGGTCCTATGGCTACACCTTC	CASSGTSGSYGYTF
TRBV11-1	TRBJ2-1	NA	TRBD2	TGTGCCAGCAGCCCAGGGACTAGCGGGGGGATTTACAATGAGCAGTTCTTC	CASSPGTSGGIYNEQFF
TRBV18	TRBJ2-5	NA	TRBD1	TGTGCCAGCTCACCAAACAGGGGGCGTCAAGAGACCCAGTACTTC	CASSPNRGRQETQYF
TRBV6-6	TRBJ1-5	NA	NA	TGTGCCAGCAGTTACTCGTCAGACCGTCAGCCCCAGCATTTT	CASSYSSDRQPQHF
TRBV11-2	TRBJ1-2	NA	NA	TGTGCCAGCAGCGACGGGGGATACTTGCGGGCTGGCGACTATGGCTACACCTTC	CASSDGGYLRAGDYGYTF
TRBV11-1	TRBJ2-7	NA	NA	TGTGCCAGCAGTTCCCATGGGGCCGGGCCCTACGAGCAGTACTTC	CASSSHGAGPYEQYF
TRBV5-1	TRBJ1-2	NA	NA	TGCGCCAGCAGCTCAGGACAGCTCTATGGCTACACCTTC	CASSSGQLYGYTF
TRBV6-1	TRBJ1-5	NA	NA	TGTGCCAGCAGTGACCGCCGCGGGAATCAGCCCCAGCATTTT	CASSDRRGNQPQHF
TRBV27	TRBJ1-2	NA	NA	TGTGCCAGCAGTTTCGCAGACAGAATTTCCTATGGCTACACCTTC	CASSFADRISYGYTF
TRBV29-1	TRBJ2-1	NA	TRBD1	TGCAGCGTTGGATCCGGGACAGCCTGGGGTCTCTCCTACAATGAGCAGTTCTTC	CSVGSGTAWGLSYNEQFF
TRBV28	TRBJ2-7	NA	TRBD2	TGTGCCAGCGGTTCGGGAGGAGTCTACGAGCAGTACTTC	CASGSGGVYEQYF
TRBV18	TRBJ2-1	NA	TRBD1	TGTGCCAGCTCACCACCCGCGGGACAGGGGGCGTACAATGAGCAGTTCTTC	CASSPPAGQGAYNEQFF
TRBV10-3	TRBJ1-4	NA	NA	TGTGCCACCCACCCCACTGGCAGGGGATATGAAAAACTGTTTTTT	CATHPTGRGYEKLFF
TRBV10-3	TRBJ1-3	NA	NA	TGTGCCATCAGTGGAATTGGCTCTGGAAACACCATATATTTT	CAISGIGSGNTIYF
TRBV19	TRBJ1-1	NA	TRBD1	TGTGCCAGTAGTATGCGACAGGGGAGAATAATGAACACTGAAGCTTTCTTT	CASSMRQGRIMNTEAFF
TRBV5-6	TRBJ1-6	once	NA	TGTGCCAGCAGTACATTAAGACAAAGAGGTTCACCCCTCCACTTT	CASSTLRQRGSPLHF
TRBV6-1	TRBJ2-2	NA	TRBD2	TGTGCCAGCAGTGGACTAGCGGGAGATGTCGGGGAGCTGTTTTTT	CASSGLAGDVGELFF
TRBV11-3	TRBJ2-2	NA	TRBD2	TGTGCCAGCAGCTTAAGGATAAGCGGGAGGACGACCGGGGAGCTGTTTTTT	CASSLRISGRTTGELFF
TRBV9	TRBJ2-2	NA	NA	TGTGCCAGCAGCGCACGGGACTTCGGGACCGGGGAGCTGTTTTTT	CASSARDFGTGELFF
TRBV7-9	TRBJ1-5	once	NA	TGTGCCAGCAGCCCAGGTGGAACGGGTCAGGGGTTTTGGCAGCCCCAGCATTTT	CASSPGGTGQGFWQPQHF
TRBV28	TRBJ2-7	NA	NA	TGTGCCAGCAGTGCTGCATGGGGCTACGAGCAGTACTTC	CASSAAWGYEQYF